This TCR beta chain was retrieved from a study of T-cell memory formation after mild COVID-19. From the 5' RACE reads, TCRdb called clonotypes with MiXCR, one entry per CDR3 protein. The sample includes some 290,000 distinct CDR3 sequences, 15% to 20% of them seen just once. This clonotype has a handful of counts. What was sequenced was PBMCs or a T cell subset sorted from them (not recorded which). The sequence came from a young man who had mild COVID-19 (a few samples of this study predate the infection). Cell type and time point are not known.

CDR3 DNA sequence: TGTGCCAGCAGTGGCGAATTGCCGGGACAGTTATACGAGCAGTACTTC. Encoded protein: CASSGELPGQLYEQYF. J is TRBJ2-7 and V is TRBV6-6; 7 nucleotides align to TRBD1. Trimming at V came to 5 bases and at J to 4 bases, leaving 14 bases not matched to a gene. Germline values: CDR1 MNHNY, CDR2 SVGAGI (reference sequence). The CDR3 covers 16 residues.